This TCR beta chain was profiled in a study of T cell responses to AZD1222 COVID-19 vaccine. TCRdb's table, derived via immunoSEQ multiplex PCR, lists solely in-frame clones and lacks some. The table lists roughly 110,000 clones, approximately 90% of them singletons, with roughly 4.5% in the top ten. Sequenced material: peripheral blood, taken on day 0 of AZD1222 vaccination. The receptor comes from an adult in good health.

This chain's CDR3 is CASSYGWQGGETQYF. The CDR3 DNA is TGTGCCAGCAGTTACGGGTGGCAGGGGGGGGAGACCCAGTACTTC. The chain employs TRBV6-6 and TRBJ2-5; D could derive from TRBD1 or TRBD2 (7 bases each). The V end lost 2 bases, the J end lost 5 bases, and 15 bases lay between the germline ends. This CDR3 has 15 amino acids. From germline, CDR1 is MNHNY and CDR2 SVGAGI (reference sequence).